This T cell receptor (beta chain) was captured in a study of blood T cell repertoires in COVID-19. Study-wide background: Researchers got acute and convalescent COVID-19 samples from the United States, Italy and Spain.

V dropped 2 bases and J dropped 4; count of bases not matched to a gene: 7. This CDR3 comprises 15 residues. Per germline, CDR1 LNHNV and CDR2 YYDKDF (reference sequence). Residents of over 20 US areas, aged about 18 to 89 years, made up the participants. The study assigned cohorts using participant-reported clinical history. Either two negative PCRs, clearance, or symptom resolution qualified Cohort 3 donors as recovered. This table comes from immunoSEQ multiplex PCR, and its TCRdb copy is limited to in-frame clones, with some not included. The sample yields hundreds of thousands of clones, around 89% seen once.

This clonotype originated in a woman aged 45 to 65 who had recovered from COVID-19. Specimen: PBMCs or T cells enriched from blood (not recorded which). The rearrangement joins TRBV15 to TRBJ1-2; 7 bases agree with TRBD1. For the CDR3, the DNA is TGTGCCACCAGCAGATTAGGACAGGCGGGCTATGGCTACACCTTC. Translating it yields CATSRLGQAGYGYTF.